What follows is one TCR beta chain and its context. This sample stems from a study of cytomegalovirus exposure and HLA in healthy donors. This CDR3 is 15 amino acids long. Germline CDR1 is MNHEY and CDR2 is SMNVEV (reference sequence). The V and J ends lost 5 bases and 3 bases, in that order; junction bases with no gene match: 4. PCR involved 60 Vbeta and 13 Jbeta primers. Produced via immunoSEQ multiplex PCR; TCRdb's table is partial and in-frame only. This sample's clone table lists some 130,000 clones. This sequence originates from a woman in her thirties or forties in good health and CMV-seropositive. The J gene is TRBJ2-3, the V gene TRBV27, with TRBD2 matching 11 bases. The material sequenced was PBMCs. This chain's CDR3 is CASSLTSGTTDTQYF. CDR3 coding DNA: TGTGCCAGCAGTCTGACTAGCGGGACGACAGATACGCAGTATTTT.